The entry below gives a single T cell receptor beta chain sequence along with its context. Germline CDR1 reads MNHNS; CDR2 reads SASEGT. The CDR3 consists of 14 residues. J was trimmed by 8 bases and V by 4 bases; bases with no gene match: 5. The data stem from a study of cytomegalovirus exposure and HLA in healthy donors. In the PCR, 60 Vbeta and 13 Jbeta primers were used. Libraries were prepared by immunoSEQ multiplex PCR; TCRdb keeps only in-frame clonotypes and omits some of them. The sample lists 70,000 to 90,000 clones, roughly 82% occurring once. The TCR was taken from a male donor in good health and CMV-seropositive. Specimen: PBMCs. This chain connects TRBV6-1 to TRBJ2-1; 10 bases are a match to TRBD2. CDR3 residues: CASSGAGGRYEQFF. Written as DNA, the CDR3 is TGTGCCAGCAGTGGAGCGGGGGGGCGCTATGAGCAGTTCTTC.